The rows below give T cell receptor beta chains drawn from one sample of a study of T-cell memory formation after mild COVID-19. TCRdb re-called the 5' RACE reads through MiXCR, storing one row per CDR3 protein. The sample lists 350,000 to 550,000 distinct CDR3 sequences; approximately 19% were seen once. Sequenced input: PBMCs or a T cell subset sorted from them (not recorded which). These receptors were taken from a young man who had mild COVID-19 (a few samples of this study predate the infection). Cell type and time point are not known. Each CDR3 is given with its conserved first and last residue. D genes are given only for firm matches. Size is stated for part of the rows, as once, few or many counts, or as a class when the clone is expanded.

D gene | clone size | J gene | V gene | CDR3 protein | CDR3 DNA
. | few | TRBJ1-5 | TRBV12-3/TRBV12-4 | CASSPWGGNQPQHF | TGTGCCAGCAGTCCCTGGGGGGGCAATCAGCCCCAGCATTTT
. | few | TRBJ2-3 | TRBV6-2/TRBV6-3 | CASSYRVDTQYF | TGTGCCAGCAGTTACCGGGTGGATACGCAGTATTTT
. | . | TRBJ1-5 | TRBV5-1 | CASSLEVGQPQHF | TGCGCCAGCAGCTTAGAGGTGGGTCAGCCCCAGCATTTT
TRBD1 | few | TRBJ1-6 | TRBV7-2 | CASSPNPGTVFSPLHF | TGTGCCAGCAGCCCCAACCCCGGGACAGTATTTTCACCCCTCCACTTT
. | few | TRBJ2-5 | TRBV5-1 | CASSSGQGRETQYF | TGCGCCAGCAGCTCCGGGCAGGGGAGAGAGACCCAGTACTTC
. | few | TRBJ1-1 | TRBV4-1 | CASSQTPDRTVSFF | TGCGCCAGCAGCCAGACTCCCGACAGGACCGTATCTTTCTTT
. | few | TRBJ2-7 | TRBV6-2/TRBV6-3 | CASSSGTAVREQYF | TGTGCCAGCAGTTCCGGGACGGCGGTCCGGGAGCAGTACTTC
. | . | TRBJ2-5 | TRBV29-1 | CSVRVGVWETQYF | TGCAGCGTGCGGGTGGGGGTCTGGGAGACCCAGTACTTC
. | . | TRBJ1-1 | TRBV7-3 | CASKNSPGDTEAFF | TGTGCCAGCAAAAACTCTCCAGGTGACACTGAAGCTTTCTTT
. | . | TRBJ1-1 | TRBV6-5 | CASSFSGEGHTEAFF | TGTGCCAGCAGTTTTTCGGGCGAGGGGCACACTGAAGCTTTCTTT
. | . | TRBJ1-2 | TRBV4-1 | CASSQVQGLDHSGYTF | TGCGCCAGCAGCCAAGTCCAGGGACTGGATCACTCTGGCTACACCTTC
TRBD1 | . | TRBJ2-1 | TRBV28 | CASSSWTGGFNEQFF | TGTGCCAGCAGTTCCTGGACAGGGGGTTTCAATGAGCAGTTCTTC
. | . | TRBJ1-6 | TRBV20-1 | CSAREQGFGSPLHF | TGCAGTGCTAGGGAACAGGGCTTCGGTTCACCCCTCCACTTT
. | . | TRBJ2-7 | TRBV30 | CAWSVRDPRFVEQYF | TGTGCCTGGAGTGTACGGGACCCCCGCTTTGTAGAGCAGTACTTC
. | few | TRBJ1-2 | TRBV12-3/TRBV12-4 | CASSFAGNYGYTF | TGTGCCAGCAGTTTTGCAGGGAACTATGGCTACACCTTC
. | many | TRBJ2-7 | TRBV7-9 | CASSFSYEQYF | TGTGCCAGCAGCTTCTCCTACGAGCAGTACTTC
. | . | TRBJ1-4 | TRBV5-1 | CASRVGANEKLFF | TGCGCCAGCAGGGTGGGAGCTAATGAAAAACTGTTTTTT
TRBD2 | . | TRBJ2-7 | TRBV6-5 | CASSFGASGVYEQYF | TGTGCCAGCAGTTTTGGGGCTAGCGGGGTCTACGAGCAGTACTTC
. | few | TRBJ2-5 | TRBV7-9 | CASSLGIGGEQETQYF | TGTGCCAGCAGCTTAGGGATAGGCGGAGAACAAGAGACCCAGTACTTC
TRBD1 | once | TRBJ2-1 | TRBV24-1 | CATSDPRTGGTHNEQFF | TGTGCCACCAGTGATCCCCGGACAGGGGGCACCCACAATGAGCAGTTCTTC
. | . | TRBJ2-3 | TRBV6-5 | CASSFSGTQYSTDTQYF | TGTGCCAGCAGTTTCTCCGGGACCCAATATAGCACAGATACGCAGTATTTT
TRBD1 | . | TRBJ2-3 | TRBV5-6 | CASRDRLDTQYF | TGTGCCAGCCGGGACAGGCTAGATACGCAGTATTTT
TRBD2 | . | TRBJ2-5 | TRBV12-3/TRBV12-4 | CASSLGGMGETQYF | TGTGCCAGCAGTTTGGGGGGGATGGGCGAGACCCAGTACTTC
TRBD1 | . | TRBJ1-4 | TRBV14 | CASSQDGGGLEKLFF | TGTGCCAGCAGCCAAGATGGAGGGGGCCTGGAAAAACTGTTTTTT